The 5 T cell receptor beta chains in this list originate from one sample, sequenced in a study of regulatory T cells in long-lasting Graves disease. TCR beta libraries were built with iRepertoire HTBI primers and Arm-PCR of CDR3 regions. TCRdb re-analysed the multiplex PCR reads in MiXCR, keeping a single row per CDR3 protein. Among 450,000 to 500,000 distinct CDR3 sequences, around 16% were seen once, and the ten largest hold 9% to 15%. The time point denotes: newly diagnosed GD, antithyroid drugs for less than 3 months. PBMCs provided the RNA from which the TCR library was made. The same sample was also studied in work on T cells in Graves' hyperthyroidism and ophthalmopathy.

The specimen comprised peripheral blood mononuclear cells (PBMCs), sampled at new diagnosis, from a patient treated with antithyroid drugs. Receptors originate from a man in his forties with Graves disease.

This clonotype has a count of ten or more. The chain links TRBV9 to TRBJ2-1; the match to TRBD2 covers 15 bases. The CDR3 has 16 amino acids. The junction had 8 bases not matched to a gene; V was cut back by 4 bases and J by 9 bases. CDR1 SGDLS and CDR2 YYNGEE come from the germline V gene. CDR3 DNA: TGTGCCAGCAGCAACGGACTAGCGGGAGGGCTGGGTGAGCAGTTCTTC. Amino acid sequence: CASSNGLAGGLGEQFF.

This clonotype was counted between two and nine times. The chain recombines TRBV29-1 with TRBJ2-7; TRBD2 aligns across 9 bases. Germline CDR1 SQVTM, CDR2 ANQGSEA. The V and J ends lost 3 bases and 2 bases, in that order; junction bases with no gene match: 5. The CDR3 spans 14 residues. CDR3 in amino acids: CSVDPAGGPYEQYF. The CDR3 DNA reads as TGCAGCGTTGACCCAGCGGGAGGCCCCTACGAGCAGTACTTC.

This clonotype has a count of ten or more. The chain couples TRBV20-1 to TRBJ2-3; 12 bases are a match to TRBD1. The CDR3 extends over 15 amino acids. CDR1 DFQATT and CDR2 SNEGSKA come from the germline V gene (reference sequence). For the CDR3, the DNA is TGCACAACCCCGGGACAGGGGGCGATCGCAGATACGCAGTATTTT. Translation: CTTPGQGAIADTQYF.

The table lists this clonotype with many counts. V and J are TRBV11-2 and TRBJ2-1, with unresolved D. Per germline, CDR1 SGHAT and CDR2 FQNNGV. This CDR3 contains 11 residues. Trimming stripped 6 bases from V and 6 bases from J, with 6 bases between. CDR3 sequence (DNA): TGTGCCAGCAGTAGAACCAATGAGCAGTTCTTC. Its translation is CASSRTNEQFF.

There are many counts of this clonotype. The chain uses TRBV28 and TRBJ2-2; 7 bases are shared with TRBD2. Germline lookup yields CDR1 MDHEN and CDR2 SYDVKM. The CDR3 extends over 15 amino acids. After removal of 6 bases from V and 4 bases from J, the junction contained 8 bases not matched to a gene. CDR3 in DNA: TGTGCCAGCAGGCCCCAGGGAGGGGTCACCGGGGAGCTGTTTTTT. Residues: CASRPQGGVTGELFF. Filled out from reference TRBV28 and TRBJ2-2, the complete variable domain reads DVKVTQSSRYLVKRTGEKVFLECVQDMDHENMFWYRQDPGLGLRLIYFSYDVKMKEKGDIPEGYSVSREKKERFSLILESASTNQTSMYLCASRPQGGVTGELFFGEGSRLTVL.